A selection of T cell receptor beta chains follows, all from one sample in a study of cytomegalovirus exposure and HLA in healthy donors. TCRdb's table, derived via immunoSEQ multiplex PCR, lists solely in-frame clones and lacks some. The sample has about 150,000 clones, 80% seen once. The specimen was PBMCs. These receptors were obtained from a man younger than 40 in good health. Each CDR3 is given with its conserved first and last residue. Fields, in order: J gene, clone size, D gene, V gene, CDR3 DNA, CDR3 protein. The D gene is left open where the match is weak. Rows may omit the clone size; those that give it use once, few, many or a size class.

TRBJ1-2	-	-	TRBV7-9	TGTTCCAGCAGCTTAGGGGTCCTAGACTACACCTTC	CSSSLGVLDYTF
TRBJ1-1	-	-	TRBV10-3	TGTGCCATCAGTGAGTTGGGAGGGAACACTGAAGCTTTCTTT	CAISELGGNTEAFF
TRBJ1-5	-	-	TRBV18	TGTGCCAGCTCACCACCGGGCACATATAGCAATCAGCCCCAGCATTTT	CASSPPGTYSNQPQHF
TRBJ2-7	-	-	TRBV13	TGTGCCAGCACCCAAAGACAAGCCCTAACCTACGAGCAGTACTTC	CASTQRQALTYEQYF
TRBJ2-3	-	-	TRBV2	TGTGCCAGCAGAATTACTAACACAGATACGCAGTATTTT	CASRITNTDTQYF
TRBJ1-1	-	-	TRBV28	TGTGCCACCTGGCGGGGGTTCTTTAAGAACACTGAAGCTTTCTTT	CATWRGFFKNTEAFF
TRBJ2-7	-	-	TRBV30	TGTGCCTGGAGTGTGGGTCCAGCCATAGTGGCGGGGGAGCAGTACTTC	CAWSVGPAIVAGEQYF
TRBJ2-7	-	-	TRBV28	TGTGCCAGCGGCAACAGCCTCTACGAGCAGTACTTC	CASGNSLYEQYF
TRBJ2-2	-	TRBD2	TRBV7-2	TGTGCCAGCAGCTTAGGGGCGGGAGAGGGCACCGGGGAGCTGTTTTTT	CASSLGAGEGTGELFF
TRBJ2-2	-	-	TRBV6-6	TGTGCCAGCATCGAGGACAAGTACACCGGGGAGCTGTTTTTT	CASIEDKYTGELFF
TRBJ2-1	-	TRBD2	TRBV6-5	TGTGCCAGCAGTTACTTGCGGGAGGCCTACAATGAGCAGTTCTTC	CASSYLREAYNEQFF
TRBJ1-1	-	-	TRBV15	TGTGCCACCAGCAGAGATCGGGAAATGGTGAACACTGAAGCTTTCTTT	CATSRDREMVNTEAFF
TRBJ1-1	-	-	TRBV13	TGTGCCAGCAGCCCTCGTTGGGGGGGAGGTACTGAAGCTTTCTTT	CASSPRWGGGTEAFF
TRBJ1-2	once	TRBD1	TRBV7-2	TGTGCCAGCAGCGCCAACAGGGGTGACGGCTACGCCTTC	CASSANRGDGYAF
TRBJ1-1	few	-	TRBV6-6	TGTGCCAGCAGTTACTCGAGGGCGACTGAAGCTTTCTTT	CASSYSRATEAFF
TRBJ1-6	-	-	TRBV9	TGTGCTAGCAGCGTAGCTTTACAGTCGAATTCACCCCTCCACTTT	CASSVALQSNSPLHF
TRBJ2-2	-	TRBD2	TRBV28	TGTGCCAGCAGTACACGGACTAGCGGGTTAGTTAGGAACACCGGGGAGCTGTTTTTT	CASSTRTSGLVRNTGELFF
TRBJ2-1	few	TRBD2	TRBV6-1	TGTGCCAGCAGTGAAGGGACTAGCCTGTACAATGAGCAGTTCTTC	CASSEGTSLYNEQFF
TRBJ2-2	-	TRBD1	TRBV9	TGTGCCAGCAGCCCCCGTACAGGGGATCGGGTCGCCGGGGAGCTGTTTTTT	CASSPRTGDRVAGELFF
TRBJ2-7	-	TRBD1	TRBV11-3	TGTGCCAGCAGCACCCTGGACAGGGTCCACGAGCAGTACTTC	CASSTLDRVHEQYF
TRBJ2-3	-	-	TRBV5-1	TGCGCCAGCAGCTTGGCCAGCGGGAGCACAGATACGCAGTATTTT	CASSLASGSTDTQYF
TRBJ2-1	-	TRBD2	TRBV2	TGTGCCAGCAGTGGGGGGACTAGGCTGAATGAGCAGTTCTTC	CASSGGTRLNEQFF
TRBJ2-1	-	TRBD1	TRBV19	TGCGCCAGTAGTATAGTATACGGTCAGGGGGCTTACAATGAGCAGTTCTTC	CASSIVYGQGAYNEQFF
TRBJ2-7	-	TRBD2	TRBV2	TGTGCCAGCAGTGAAGAATCTAGCGGGAGGGCGTATAGCTCCTACGAGCAGTACTTC	CASSEESSGRAYSSYEQYF
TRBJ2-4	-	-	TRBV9	TGTGCCAGCACTGGACTAGCCAAAAACATTCAGTACTTC	CASTGLAKNIQYF
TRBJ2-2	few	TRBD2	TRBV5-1	TGCGCCAGCAGCGCGATGGGACTAGCGGGATTTGCGAACACCGGGGAGCTGTTTTTT	CASSAMGLAGFANTGELFF
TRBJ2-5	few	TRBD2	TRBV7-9	TGTGCCAGCAGCCCACCCTTGGGGGGGTTGGAGACCCAGTACTTC	CASSPPLGGLETQYF
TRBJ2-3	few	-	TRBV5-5	TGTGCCAGCAGCTTGAACGGGAGAAGCACAGATACGCAGTATTTT	CASSLNGRSTDTQYF
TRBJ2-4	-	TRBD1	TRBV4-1	TGCGCCAGCAGCCAGACGGACAGGGGGCCCCCCAAAAACATTCAGTACTTC	CASSQTDRGPPKNIQYF
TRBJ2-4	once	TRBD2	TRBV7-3	TGTGCCAGCACCAACCCGGGACTAGAGGGCATTCAGTACTTC	CASTNPGLEGIQYF
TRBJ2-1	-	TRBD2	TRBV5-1	TGCGCCAGCACACTAGCGGGAGCTACTGTAAATGAGCAGTTCTTC	CASTLAGATVNEQFF
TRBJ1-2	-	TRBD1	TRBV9	TGTGCCAGCAGCGACCGGGACAGCAGTAACTATGGCTACACCTTC	CASSDRDSSNYGYTF
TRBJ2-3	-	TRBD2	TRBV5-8	TGTGCCAGCAGTTTAGGACTAGCGGAGATCACAGATACGCAGTATTTT	CASSLGLAEITDTQYF
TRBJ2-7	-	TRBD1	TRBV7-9	TGTGCCAGCAGCGCCACAGGGGACGAGCAGTACTTC	CASSATGDEQYF
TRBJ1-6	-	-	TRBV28	TGTGCCAGCAGTTTCAGCTCCTATAATTCACCCCTCCACTTT	CASSFSSYNSPLHF